What follows is one T cell receptor (beta chain) and its context. Antigen specificity is unknown. The data stem from a study of OX40 agonist ivuxolimab in advanced cancers. Study overall: Of mixed ages from about 23 to 79 and averaging about 56 years, the group was around 78% male. Study results and limitations: At 0.1 to 3.0 mg/kg and by week 6, CD4+ and CD8+ T cells in the blood had expanded clonally.

Method: immunoSEQ multiplex PCR; TCRdb's copy keeps in-frame clones and lacks some. The repertoire holds 13,000 to 15,000 clones, with 76% as singletons. The CDR3 consists of 13 residues. Trimming removed 6 bases at V and 5 bases at J, with 11 bases between. Germline CDR1 is LNHDA and CDR2 is SQIVND (reference sequence). The sample consisted of CD4+ or CD8+ T cells sorted from blood, taken in a trial of the OX40 agonist ivuxolimab. The V and J genes are TRBV19 and TRBJ1-5; D not resolved. This TCR derives from an adult with an advanced solid tumor such as melanoma, head and neck, liver or kidney cancer. CDR3 amino acids: CASSREIDQPQHF. The CDR3 DNA sequence: TGTGCCAGTAGCCGGGAGATCGATCAGCCCCAGCATTTT.